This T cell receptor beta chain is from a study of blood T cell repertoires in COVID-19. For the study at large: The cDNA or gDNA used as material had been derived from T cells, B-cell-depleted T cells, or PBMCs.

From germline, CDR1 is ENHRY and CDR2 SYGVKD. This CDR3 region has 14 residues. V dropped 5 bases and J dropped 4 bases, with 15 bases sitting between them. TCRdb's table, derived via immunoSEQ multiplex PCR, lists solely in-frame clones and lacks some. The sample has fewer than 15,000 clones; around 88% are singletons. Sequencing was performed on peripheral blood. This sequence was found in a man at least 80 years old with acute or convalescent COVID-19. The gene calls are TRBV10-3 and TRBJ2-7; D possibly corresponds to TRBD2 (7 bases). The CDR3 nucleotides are TGTGCCATCAGTAGAGGGGGGAGGGGGTACGAGCAGTACTTC. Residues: CAISRGGRGYEQYF.